The next 18 T cell receptor beta chains were all read from a single sample in a study of blood T cell repertoires in COVID-19. Data came from immunoSEQ multiplex PCR; TCRdb stores just in-frame clones and leaves some out. The table records roughly 160,000 clones, 70% to 90% of them present only once. The source material was peripheral blood. These receptors were collected from a woman over 75 with COVID-19, enrolled during active disease.

V is TRBV19 and J is TRBJ1-5; the D gene is possibly TRBD1 (5 bases). The CDR3 extends over 16 amino acids. Trimming pared 0 bases from V and 9 bases from J, leaving 18 bases between. CDR1 and CDR2 (germline): LNHDA, SQIVND (reference sequence). The CDR3 DNA reads TGTGCCAGTAGTATAGATTGGCAGGGTTTACGGCGGCCCCAGCATTTT. Translated, it gives CASSIDWQGLRRPQHF.

The chain joins TRBV28 to TRBJ2-1; the match to TRBD2 covers 9 bases. Germline lookup yields CDR1 MDHEN and CDR2 SYDVKM. This CDR3 is built from 13 residues. V shed 9 bases and J 9 bases; nucleotides not matched to a gene: 9. This chain's CDR3 is CASFSGGSIEQFF. As DNA, the CDR3 is TGTGCCAGTTTTAGCGGGGGTAGCATTGAGCAGTTCTTC.

This chain connects TRBV28 to TRBJ1-3; D uncertain. Deletions cut 4 bases from V and 7 bases from J, with 17 bases between. The CDR3 is made up of 15 amino acids. Looked up from germline, CDR1 is MDHEN and CDR2 is SYDVKM. CDR3: CASSSRVTVGNTIYF. The CDR3 nucleotides read TGTGCCAGCAGTTCGCGGGTTACGGTAGGGAACACCATATATTTT. Supplemented by reference TRBV28 and TRBJ1-3, the full variable domain reads DVKVTQSSRYLVKRTGEKVFLECVQDMDHENMFWYRQDPGLGLRLIYFSYDVKMKEKGDIPEGYSVSREKKERFSLILESASTNQTSMYLCASSSRVTVGNTIYFGEGSWLTVV.

V gene TRBV6-9 combines with J gene TRBJ1-5; D unresolved. Looked up from germline, CDR1 is MNHGY and CDR2 is SVAAGI. The CDR3 loop spans 15 amino acids. V lost 7 bases, J lost 6 bases, and 19 bases lay in between. CDR3 nucleotide sequence: TGTGCCAGCATCAAAAGGAGGGAAAGTGGTCAGCCCCAGCATTTT. It encodes CASIKRRESGQPQHF.

J is TRBJ2-3 and V is TRBV5-4, with a tentative D call TRBD1 (6 bases). CDR1 is SGHNT, CDR2 YYREEE, per germline (reference sequence). The CDR3 has 16 residues. V gave up 4 bases and J gave up 2 bases, with 17 bases separating them. Here the CDR3 reads CASSRPGQSLTDTQYF. The CDR3 DNA follows: TGTGCCAGCAGCCGGCCGGGACAAAGCCTCACAGATACGCAGTATTTT.

This chain links TRBV5-4 with TRBJ1-2; 8 nucleotides agree with TRBD1. Germline lookup yields CDR1 SGHNT and CDR2 YYREEE (reference sequence). CDR3 length equals 13 residues. With 5 bases clipped from V and 7 bases from J, the junction kept 7 bases outside the gene matches. The CDR3 reads CASSSAGGRGYTF. CDR3 coding DNA: TGTGCCAGCAGTTCCGCAGGGGGCCGTGGCTACACCTTC.

V usage is TRBV18 and J usage is TRBJ1-5, with 8 bases that match TRBD1. Germline CDR1 is KGHSH and CDR2 is LQKENI. Germline trimming cut 4 bases from V and 4 bases from J; bases unmatched to any gene: 6. This CDR3 is built from 15 residues. The CDR3 loop is CASSLAGQANQPQHF. CDR3 bases: TGTGCCAGCTCACTGGCGGGACAGGCAAATCAGCCCCAGCATTTT.

The chain has TRBV4-1 and TRBJ2-5; possible D gene TRBD2, 6 bases. The CDR3 is made up of 15 amino acids. V lost 1 base and J 2 bases, leaving 11 bases between the germline ends. The germline gives CDR1 MGHRA, CDR2 YSYEKL. The CDR3 DNA reads as TGCGCCAGCAGCCAAGTTTTAGCGGAGCAAGAGACCCAGTACTTC. Translation gives CASSQVLAEQETQYF.

Here the CDR3 DNA reads TGTGCCAGCAGTCTTAGCCAATCCTACGAGCAGTACTTC. Protein product: CASSLSQSYEQYF. The chain links TRBV3-1 (or the pseudogene TRBV3-2) to TRBJ2-7; D gene unclear. V was clipped by 6 bases and J by 1 base, with 10 bases between them. Looked up from germline, CDR1 is LGHDT and CDR2 is YNNKEL (reference sequence). The CDR3 length is 13 residues.

The chain has TRBV5-4 and TRBJ1-1, with D possibly being TRBD1 (5 bases). Per the germline V gene, CDR1 is SGHNT and CDR2 is YYREEE (reference sequence). V lost 5 bases, J lost 7 bases, and 18 bases lay in between. This CDR3 spans 14 amino acids. CDR3: CASRIQGSYSEAFF. CDR3 coding DNA: TGTGCCAGCAGGATCCAGGGTTCGTATAGTGAAGCTTTCTTT.

This rearrangement joins TRBV3-1 (or the pseudogene TRBV3-2) to TRBJ1-2; no firm D call. The CDR3 length is 11 residues. Germline values: CDR1 LGHDT, CDR2 YNNKEL (reference sequence). Trimming took 7 bases from V and 8 from J, leaving 11 bases between them. CDR3 sequence: CASTGEGGYTF. For the CDR3, the DNA is TGTGCCAGCACCGGAGAGGGAGGCTACACCTTC.

The CDR3 region is CATGQGGRFGIQYF. The DNA for the CDR3 is TGTGCCACAGGGCAGGGTGGCCGGTTCGGCATTCAGTACTTC. V is TRBV2 and J is TRBJ2-4; TRBD1 might be the D (5 bases). The CDR3 totals 14 residues. Between the trimmed V and J ends, which lost 10 bases and 9 bases, there was a span of 22 bases. Germline CDR1 reads SNHLY; CDR2 reads FYNNEI.

The chain combines TRBV7-2 with TRBJ1-5; TRBD1 is a possible D gene (6 bases). Germline CDR1 reads SGHTA; CDR2 reads FQGNSA. The CDR3 has 14 amino acids. V lost 1 base, J lost 7 bases, and 11 bases lay in between. As DNA, the CDR3 is TGTGCCAGCAGCTTAGGGACAGAAGGCCAGCCCCAGCATTTT. The encoded protein is CASSLGTEGQPQHF.

This rearrangement joins TRBV4-2 to TRBJ2-2; D is uncertain. Trimming took 0 bases from V and 4 from J, leaving 12 bases between them. The CDR3 totals 16 residues. Germline CDR1 reads LGHNA; CDR2 reads YNFKEQ. The chain's CDR3 is CASSQDTRPGTGELFF. The CDR3 DNA follows: TGTGCCAGCAGCCAAGATACACGCCCGGGCACCGGGGAGCTGTTTTTT.

A note on this clone: Different DNA sequences within this sample yield the same CDR3. V gene TRBV19 combines with J gene TRBJ1-2; TRBD1 agrees at 7 bases. Germline assignment: CDR1 LNHDA and CDR2 SQIVND (reference sequence). The ends lost 5 bases at V and 5 bases at J; junction bases unmatched: 2. The CDR3 has 12 amino acids. The CDR3 is CASSAQGYGYTF. For the CDR3, the DNA is TGTGCCAGTAGTGCACAGGGGTATGGCTACACCTTC.

The CDR3 DNA sequence: TGTGCCAGCAGTTCGGGGGCCTACAATGAGCAGTTCTTC. As protein: CASSSGAYNEQFF. The chain links TRBV28 to TRBJ2-1, with a possible D match to TRBD2 (6 bases). The CDR3 is 13 residues long. Per germline, CDR1 MDHEN and CDR2 SYDVKM. Trimming took off 4 bases at V and 2 bases at J, with 6 bases between the two ends.

The chain carries TRBV3-1 (or the pseudogene TRBV3-2) and TRBJ2-7; 15 bases fit TRBD2. The germline CDR1 and CDR2 sequences are LGHDT and YNNKEL (reference sequence). V was clipped by 0 bases and J by 7 bases; unmatched bases: 10. There are 18 residues in the CDR3. In DNA form, the CDR3 reads TGTGCCAGCAGCCAAGAGGGGACTAGCGGGGGGTTTACACGGGAGCAGTACTTC. Translated, it gives CASSQEGTSGGFTREQYF.

This clone was counted a single time. CDR3 DNA sequence: TGTGCCAGCAGTCCCCGAGACAATAACGGTGGCTACACCTTC. It encodes CASSPRDNNGGYTF. This rearrangement joins TRBV28 to TRBJ1-2; D remains ambiguous. V lost 5 bases and J 7 bases, leaving 17 bases between the germline ends. In germline, CDR1 is MDHEN, CDR2 SYDVKM. The CDR3 extends over 14 amino acids.